Listed below are T cell receptor beta chains from one sample, sequenced in a study of OX40 agonist ivuxolimab in advanced cancers. The data were produced by immunoSEQ multiplex PCR, yet TCRdb's version contains in-frame clones alone and is incomplete. The repertoire holds tens of thousands of clones, with around 94% as singletons. Sequencing used CD4+ or CD8+ T cells sorted from blood, obtained in a trial of the OX40 agonist ivuxolimab. These receptors came from an adult with an advanced solid tumor such as melanoma, head and neck, liver or kidney cancer. Both conserved end residues are part of each CDR3. D genes are given only for firm matches. Size is stated for part of the rows, as once, few or many counts, or as a class when the clone is expanded.

cdr3_length clone_size j_call d_call v_call cdr3_aa cdr3_nt
14 NA TRBJ2-1 TRBD2 TRBV4-3 CASSQVTSGNEQFF TGCGCCAGCAGCCAAGTTACTAGCGGTAATGAGCAGTTCTTC
10 few TRBJ2-7 TRBD2 TRBV28 CASSGEGQYF TGTGCCAGCAGTGGGGAGGGGCAGTACTTC
15 NA TRBJ2-2 NA TRBV11-3 CASSFFPRDTGELFF TGTGCCAGCAGCTTCTTCCCGAGAGACACCGGGGAGCTGTTTTTT
12 once TRBJ2-5 NA TRBV5-1 CASTAEGETQYF TGCGCCAGCACTGCGGAGGGGGAGACCCAGTACTTC
16 NA TRBJ2-2 TRBD2 TRBV4-3 CASSQGSGSGTGELFF TGCGCCAGCAGCCAAGGTAGCGGGAGCGGAACCGGGGAGCTGTTTTTT
15 NA TRBJ1-5 NA TRBV30 CAWSHPGEVNQPQHF TGTGCCTGGAGTCACCCCGGGGAAGTAAATCAGCCCCAGCATTTT
15 NA TRBJ1-1 NA TRBV4-2 CASSQEQGFGTEAFF TGTGCCAGCAGCCAAGAACAGGGATTTGGCACTGAAGCTTTCTTT
13 NA TRBJ2-3 NA TRBV27 CASSLSPGYTQYF TGCGCCAGCAGTTTATCTCCCGGATATACGCAGTATTTT
13 NA TRBJ1-4 NA TRBV29-1 CSVGQPQNEKLFF TGCAGCGTTGGACAGCCCCAGAATGAAAAACTGTTTTTT
16 NA TRBJ2-7 TRBD1 TRBV5-8 CASSLFVQGSFYEQYF TGTGCCAGCAGCTTGTTTGTACAGGGGAGCTTCTACGAGCAGTACTTC
14 NA TRBJ1-5 TRBD1 TRBV5-6 CASSSGQGNQPQHF TGTGCCAGCAGCTCCGGACAGGGCAATCAGCCCCAGCATTTT
15 once TRBJ2-2 TRBD2 TRBV7-9 CASRGLAVNTGELFF TGTGCCAGCAGGGGACTAGCGGTTAACACCGGGGAGCTGTTTTTT
12 NA TRBJ2-7 NA TRBV13 CASSSGIREQYF TGTGCCAGCAGCTCAGGGATTAGGGAGCAGTACTTC
14 NA TRBJ2-7 NA TRBV5-6 CASSNAGQPYEQYF TGTGCCAGCAGCAATGCTGGACAGCCCTACGAGCAGTACTTC
13 NA TRBJ1-2 NA TRBV9 CASSRTSGGGYTF TGTGCCAGCAGTCGGACTTCAGGCGGCGGCTACACCTTC
13 NA TRBJ2-1 NA TRBV28 CASSLATYNEQFF TGTGCCAGCAGTCTAGCGACCTACAATGAGCAGTTCTTC
15 NA TRBJ2-1 TRBD2 TRBV29-1 CSVGSSGRSYNEQFF TGCAGCGTGGGAAGTAGCGGGAGGTCCTACAATGAGCAGTTCTTC
14 NA TRBJ1-1 TRBD1 TRBV10-3 CASQADRGPTEAFF TGTGCATCGCAGGCAGACAGGGGCCCCACTGAAGCTTTCTTT
19 NA TRBJ2-3 TRBD2 TRBV19 CASSIAGLAGGRMRDTQYF TGTGCCAGTAGTATTGCCGGACTAGCGGGAGGGAGGATGAGAGATACGCAGTATTTT
12 NA TRBJ2-7 TRBD1 TRBV28 CASGRQGNEQYF TGTGCCAGCGGTCGACAGGGCAACGAGCAGTACTTC
15 NA TRBJ2-1 TRBD2 TRBV10-2 CASSDLAGVVGEQFF TGCGCCAGCAGTGACCTAGCGGGAGTCGTCGGTGAGCAGTTCTTC
15 NA TRBJ2-2 TRBD2 TRBV15 CATSRVSGATGELFF TGTGCCACCAGCAGAGTAAGCGGGGCCACCGGGGAGCTGTTTTTT